Sequencing of this T cell receptor (beta chain) was carried out in a study of blood T cells in healthy people across ages. The CDR3 has 15 amino acids. Germline CDR1 is ENHRY and CDR2 is SYGVKD. The ends were cut back, 6 bases at V and 0 bases at J, with 13 bases in the middle. Points on this clonotype: The antigen is not known.

Combining a sample-barcoded 5' primer with a J-beta primer mix, a second PCR ran for about 7 to 11 cycles. TCRdb reprocessed the 5' RACE reads with MiXCR, giving one entry per CDR3 protein. Among about 780,000 distinct CDR3 sequences, approximately 59% were seen once, and the ten largest hold 28%. Study-level findings and limits: Whereas aged donors had fewer naive CD4+ cells, long-lived donors had more of them and higher diversity. TCR beta diversity tracked closely with naive T cell percentage.

The chain employs TRBV10-3 and TRBJ2-3, with D perhaps TRBD2 (6 bases). Material for sequencing was blood. This clonotype originated in a man aged 30-40 years in good health. In DNA, the CDR3 is TGTGCCATCAGCTCATCCGGGGGTAGCACAGATACGCAGTATTTT. It specifies CAISSSGGSTDTQYF.